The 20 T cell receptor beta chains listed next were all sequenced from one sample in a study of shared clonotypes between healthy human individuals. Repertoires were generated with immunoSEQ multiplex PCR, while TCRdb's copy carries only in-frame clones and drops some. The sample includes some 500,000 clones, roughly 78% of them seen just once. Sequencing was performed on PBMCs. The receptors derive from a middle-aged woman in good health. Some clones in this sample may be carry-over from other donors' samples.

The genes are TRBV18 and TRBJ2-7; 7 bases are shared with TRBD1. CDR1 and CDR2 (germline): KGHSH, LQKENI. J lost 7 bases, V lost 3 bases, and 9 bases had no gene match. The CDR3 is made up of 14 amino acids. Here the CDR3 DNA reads TGTGCCAGCTCACCCTCGGGACAGTACTTAGAGCAGTACTTC. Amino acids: CASSPSGQYLEQYF.

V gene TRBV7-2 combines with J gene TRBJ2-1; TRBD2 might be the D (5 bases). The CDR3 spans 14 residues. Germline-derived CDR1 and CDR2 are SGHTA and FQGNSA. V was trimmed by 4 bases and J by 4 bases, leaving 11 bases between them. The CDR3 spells CASSSDGLYNEQFF. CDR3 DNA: TGTGCCAGCAGCTCCGACGGACTGTACAATGAGCAGTTCTTC.

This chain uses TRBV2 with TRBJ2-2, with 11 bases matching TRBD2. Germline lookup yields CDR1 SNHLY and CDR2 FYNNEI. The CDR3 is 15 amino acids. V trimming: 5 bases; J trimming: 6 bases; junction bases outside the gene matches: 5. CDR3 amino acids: CASSPGTSGSGELFF. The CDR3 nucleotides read TGTGCCAGCAGTCCCGGGACTAGCGGTTCCGGGGAGCTGTTTTTT.

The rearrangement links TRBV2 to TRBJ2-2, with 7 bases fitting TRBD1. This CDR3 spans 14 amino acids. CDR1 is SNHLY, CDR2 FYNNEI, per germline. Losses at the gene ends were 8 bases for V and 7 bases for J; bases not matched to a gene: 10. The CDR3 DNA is TGTGCCAGCGCACAGGGGATAGTAATCGGGGAGCTGTTTTTT. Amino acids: CASAQGIVIGELFF.

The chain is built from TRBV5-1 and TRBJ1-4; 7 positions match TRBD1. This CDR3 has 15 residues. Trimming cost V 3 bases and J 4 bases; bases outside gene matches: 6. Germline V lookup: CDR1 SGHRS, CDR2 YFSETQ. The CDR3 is CASSYGTARNEKLFF. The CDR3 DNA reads TGCGCCAGCAGCTACGGGACAGCGCGTAATGAAAAACTGTTTTTT.

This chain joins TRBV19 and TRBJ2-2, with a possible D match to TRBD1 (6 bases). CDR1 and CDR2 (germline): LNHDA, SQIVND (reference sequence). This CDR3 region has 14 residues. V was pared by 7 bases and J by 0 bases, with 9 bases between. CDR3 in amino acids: CASTQGSNTGELFF. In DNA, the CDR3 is TGTGCCAGTACTCAGGGGTCGAACACCGGGGAGCTGTTTTTT.

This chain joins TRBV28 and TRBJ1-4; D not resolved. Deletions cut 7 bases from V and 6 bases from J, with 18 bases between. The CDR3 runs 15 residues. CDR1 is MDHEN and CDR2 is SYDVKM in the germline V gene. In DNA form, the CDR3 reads TGTGCCAGCAACACTCCCGGAGGGCCCCATGAAAAACTGTTTTTT. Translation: CASNTPGGPHEKLFF.

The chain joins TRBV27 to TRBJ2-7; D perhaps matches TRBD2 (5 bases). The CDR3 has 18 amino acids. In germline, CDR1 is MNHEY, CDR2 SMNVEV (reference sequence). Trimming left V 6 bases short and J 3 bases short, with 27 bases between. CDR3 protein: CASRRAGPFKKRDYEQYF. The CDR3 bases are TGTGCCAGCAGGAGGGCCGGGCCGTTCAAAAAAAGAGACTACGAGCAGTACTTC.

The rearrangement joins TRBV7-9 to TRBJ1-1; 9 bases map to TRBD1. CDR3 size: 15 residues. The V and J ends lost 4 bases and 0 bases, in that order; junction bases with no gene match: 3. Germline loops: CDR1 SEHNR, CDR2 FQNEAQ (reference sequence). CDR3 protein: CASSSGTGLNTEAFF. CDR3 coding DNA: TGTGCCAGCAGCTCGGGGACAGGGTTGAACACTGAAGCTTTCTTT. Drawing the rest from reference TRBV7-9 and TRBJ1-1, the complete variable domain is DTGVSQNPRHKITKRGQNVTFRCDPISEHNRLYWYRQTLGQGPEFLTYFQNEAQLEKSRLLSDRFSAERPKGSFSTLEIQRTEQGDSAMYLCASSSGTGLNTEAFFGQGTRLTVV.

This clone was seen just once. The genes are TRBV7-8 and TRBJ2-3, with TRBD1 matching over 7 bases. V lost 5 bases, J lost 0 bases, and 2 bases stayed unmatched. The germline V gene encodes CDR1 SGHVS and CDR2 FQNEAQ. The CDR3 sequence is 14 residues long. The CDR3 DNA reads TGTGCCAGCAGCCGGGACAGCAGCACAGATACGCAGTATTTT. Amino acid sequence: CASSRDSSTDTQYF.

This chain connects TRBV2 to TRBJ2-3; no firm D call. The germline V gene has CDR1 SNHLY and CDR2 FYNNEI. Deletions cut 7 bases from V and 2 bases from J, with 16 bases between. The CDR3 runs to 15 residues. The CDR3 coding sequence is TGTGCCAGCAATTCTATCGACCCCTACACAGATACGCAGTATTTT. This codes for CASNSIDPYTDTQYF.

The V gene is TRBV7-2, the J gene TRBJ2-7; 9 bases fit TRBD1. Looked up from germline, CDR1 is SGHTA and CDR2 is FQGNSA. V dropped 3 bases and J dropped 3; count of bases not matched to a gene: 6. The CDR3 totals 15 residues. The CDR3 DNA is TGTGCCAGCAGCTTGGCCGGGACAGGGAACTACGAGCAGTACTTC. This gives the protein CASSLAGTGNYEQYF.

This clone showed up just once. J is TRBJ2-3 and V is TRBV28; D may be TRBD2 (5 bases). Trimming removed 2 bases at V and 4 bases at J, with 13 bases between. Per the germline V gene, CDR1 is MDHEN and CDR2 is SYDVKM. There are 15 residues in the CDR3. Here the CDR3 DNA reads TGTGCCAGCAGTTTAAGCGGCAAGCGAGCAGATACGCAGTATTTT. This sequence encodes CASSLSGKRADTQYF. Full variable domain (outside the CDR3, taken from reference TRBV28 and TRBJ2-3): DVKVTQSSRYLVKRTGEKVFLECVQDMDHENMFWYRQDPGLGLRLIYFSYDVKMKEKGDIPEGYSVSREKKERFSLILESASTNQTSMYLCASSLSGKRADTQYFGPGTRLTVL.

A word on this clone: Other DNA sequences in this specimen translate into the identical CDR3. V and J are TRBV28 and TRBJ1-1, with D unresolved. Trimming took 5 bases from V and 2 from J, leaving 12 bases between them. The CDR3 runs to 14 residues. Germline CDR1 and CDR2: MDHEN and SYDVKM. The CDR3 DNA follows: TGTGCCAGCAGTCCCCGGACCGAAAACACTGAAGCTTTCTTT. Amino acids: CASSPRTENTEAFF.

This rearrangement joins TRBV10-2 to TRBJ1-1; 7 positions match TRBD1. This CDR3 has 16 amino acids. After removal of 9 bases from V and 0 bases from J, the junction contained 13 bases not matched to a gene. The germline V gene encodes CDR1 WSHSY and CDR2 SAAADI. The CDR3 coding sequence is TGCGCCAGTTCCCCGGACAGGTTTAGTATGAACACTGAAGCTTTCTTT. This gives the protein CASSPDRFSMNTEAFF.

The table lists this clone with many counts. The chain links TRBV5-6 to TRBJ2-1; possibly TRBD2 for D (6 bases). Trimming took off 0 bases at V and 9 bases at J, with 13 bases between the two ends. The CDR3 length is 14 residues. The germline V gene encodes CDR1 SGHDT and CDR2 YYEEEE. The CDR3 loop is CASSLGGRDGEQFF. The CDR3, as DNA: TGTGCCAGCAGCTTGGGAGGGCGGGATGGTGAGCAGTTCTTC. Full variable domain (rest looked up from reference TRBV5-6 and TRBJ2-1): DAGVTQSPTHLIKTRGQQVTLRCSPKSGHDTVSWYQQALGQGPQFIFQYYEEEERQRGNFPDRFSGHQFPNYSSELNVNALLLGDSALYLCASSLGGRDGEQFFGPGTRLTVL.

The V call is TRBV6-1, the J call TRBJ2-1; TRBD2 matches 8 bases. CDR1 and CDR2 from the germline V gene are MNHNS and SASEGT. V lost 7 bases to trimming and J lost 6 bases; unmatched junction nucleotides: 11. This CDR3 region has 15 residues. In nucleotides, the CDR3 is TGTGCCAGCAACGCTAGGTTAGCGGGGACCAATGAGCAGTTCTTC. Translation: CASNARLAGTNEQFF.

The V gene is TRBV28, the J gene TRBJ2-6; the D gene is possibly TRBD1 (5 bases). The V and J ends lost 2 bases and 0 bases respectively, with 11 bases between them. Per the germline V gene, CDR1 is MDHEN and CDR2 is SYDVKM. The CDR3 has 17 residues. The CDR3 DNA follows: TGTGCCAGCAGTTTACCAGGGTGGGACTCTGGGGCCAACGTCCTGACTTTC. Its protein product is CASSLPGWDSGANVLTF.

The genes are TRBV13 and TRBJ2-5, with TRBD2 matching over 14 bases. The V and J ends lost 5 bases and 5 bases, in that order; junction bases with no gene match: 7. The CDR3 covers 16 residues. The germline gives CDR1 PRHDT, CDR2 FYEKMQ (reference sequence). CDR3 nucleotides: TGTGCCAGCAGCCGACTAGCGGGAGGGCCCAGGGAGACCCAGTACTTC. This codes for CASSRLAGGPRETQYF.

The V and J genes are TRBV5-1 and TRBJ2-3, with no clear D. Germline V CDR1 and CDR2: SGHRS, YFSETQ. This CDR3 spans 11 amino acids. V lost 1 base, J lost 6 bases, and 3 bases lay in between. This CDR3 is CASSLSDTQYF. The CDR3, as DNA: TGCGCCAGCAGCTTGTCCGATACGCAGTATTTT. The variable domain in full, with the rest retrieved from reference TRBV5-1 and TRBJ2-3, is KAGVTQTPRYLIKTRGQQVTLSCSPISGHRSVSWYQQTPGQGLQFLFEYFSETQRNKGNFPGRFSGRQFSNSRSEMNVSTLELGDSALYLCASSLSDTQYFGPGTRLTVL.